Shown below are 15 T cell receptor beta chains from a single sample sequenced in a study of blood T cell repertoires in COVID-19. The assay was immunoSEQ multiplex PCR, and TCRdb's table has in-frame clones only and misses some. The table has about 350,000 clones, roughly 90% seen once. Specimen: peripheral blood. The receptor source for this set is a woman aged 55-70 years with COVID-19, enrolled during active disease.

The V and J genes are TRBV18 and TRBJ1-6; D gene uncertain. Germline values: CDR1 KGHSH, CDR2 LQKENI. With 3 bases removed from V and 7 bases from J, the gap between germline ends came to 10 bases. There are 14 residues in the CDR3. The CDR3 spells CASSPAHLNSPLHF. The CDR3 nucleotides are TGTGCCAGCTCACCTGCGCACTTGAATTCACCCCTCCACTTT.

The chain has TRBV5-4 and TRBJ1-2; D may be TRBD1 (6 bases). The CDR3 consists of 13 residues. Germline CDR1 is SGHNT and CDR2 is YYREEE (reference sequence). Trimming left V 2 bases short and J 6 bases short, with 11 bases between. The CDR3 region is CASSFDRSNGYTF. CDR3 bases: TGTGCCAGCAGCTTCGACAGGAGTAATGGCTACACCTTC.

The chain uses TRBV7-9 and TRBJ1-2, with 10 bases fitting TRBD1. The CDR3 is made up of 13 amino acids. The germline CDR1 and CDR2 sequences are SEHNR and FQNEAQ (reference sequence). The J segment lost 4 bases and the V segment lost 8 bases, leaving 4 bases of the junction unmatched. CDR3 nucleotide sequence: TGTGCCAGCGGACAGGGGGAAACCTATGGCTACACCTTC. It specifies CASGQGETYGYTF.

This rearrangement joins TRBV6-1 to TRBJ1-6; a weak D match, TRBD1 (6 bases). With 5 bases removed from V and 7 bases from J, the gap between germline ends came to 15 bases. Germline V gene data show CDR1 as MNHNS and CDR2 as SASEGT. The CDR3 runs to 15 residues. The CDR3 loop reads CASSPRGAENSPLHF. DNA for the CDR3: TGTGCCAGCAGTCCGCGGGGGGCGGAGAATTCACCCCTCCACTTT.

The CDR3 region is CASSNDSCSYNSPLHF. Written as DNA, the CDR3 is TGTGCCAGCAGCAACGACAGCTGCTCCTATAATTCACCCCTCCACTTT. This chain links TRBV21-1 with TRBJ1-6; TRBD1 reflects the table's D call only, with no check against the DNA. TRBV21-1 corresponds to a pseudogene. The CDR3 has 16 amino acids.

This clone was detected once. The chain joins TRBV7-9 to TRBJ1-5, with 8 bases lining up with TRBD1. The V segment lost 3 bases and the J segment 6 bases; nucleotides outside the gene matches: 4. CDR3 length: 14 amino acids. From germline, CDR1 is SEHNR and CDR2 FQNEAQ (reference sequence). The CDR3 loop reads CASSFSGGSQPQHF. The CDR3 region has the DNA TGTGCCAGCAGCTTTTCAGGGGGCAGTCAGCCCCAGCATTTT.

The chain links TRBV5-1 to TRBJ2-7; tentative D call: TRBD1 (7 bases). The V end lost 4 bases, the J end lost 5 bases, and 22 bases lay between the germline ends. The CDR3 runs to 16 residues. Germline V CDR1 and CDR2: SGHRS, YFSETQ. The CDR3 loop reads CASSKGGQREVHEQYF. In DNA form, the CDR3 reads TGCGCCAGCAGCAAGGGGGGACAGAGGGAAGTCCACGAGCAGTACTTC.

The chain employs TRBV11-2 and TRBJ1-5; D possibly corresponds to TRBD1 (6 bases). The CDR3 totals 13 residues. The V gene's germline CDR1 is SGHAT and CDR2 FQNNGV. The ends were cut back, 0 bases at V and 7 bases at J, with 7 bases in the middle. In DNA form, the CDR3 reads TGTGCCAGCAGCTTAGACAGGGGACAGCCCCAGCATTTT. Translating gives CASSLDRGQPQHF. The full variable domain, its missing parts supplied by reference TRBV11-2 and TRBJ1-5, is EAGVAQSPRYKIIEKRQSVAFWCNPISGHATLYWYQQILGQGPKLLIQFQNNGVVDDSQLPKDRFSAERLKGVDSTLKIQPAKLEDSAVYLCASSLDRGQPQHFGDGTRLSIL.

The chain employs TRBV18 and TRBJ2-2; D not certain. The CDR3 totals 14 residues. Germline-derived CDR1 and CDR2 are KGHSH and LQKENI. With 5 bases removed from V and 1 base from J, the gap between germline ends came to 8 bases. The CDR3 DNA reads TGTGCCAGCTCAGCAGATCAGAACACCGGGGAGCTGTTTTTT. This gives the protein CASSADQNTGELFF.

V and J are TRBV19 and TRBJ1-1; maybe TRBD1 (5 bases). Trimming removed 0 bases from V and 0 bases from J, with 11 bases in between. From germline, CDR1 is LNHDA and CDR2 SQIVND (reference sequence). This CDR3 spans 16 amino acids. The CDR3 DNA follows: TGTGCCAGTAGTATAGATCTTGGGGCAGTGAACACTGAAGCTTTCTTT. Protein product: CASSIDLGAVNTEAFF.

The genes are TRBV2 and TRBJ1-6; TRBD1 matches 9 bases. Trimming cost V 3 bases and J 10 bases; bases outside gene matches: 7. The V gene's germline CDR1 is SNHLY and CDR2 FYNNEI. This CDR3 spans 15 amino acids. CDR3 in amino acids: CASSDQGQGWSPLHF. The CDR3 coding sequence is TGTGCCAGCAGTGATCAAGGACAGGGGTGGTCACCCCTCCACTTT.

The rearrangement uses TRBV28 and TRBJ1-3; the D gene is possibly TRBD1 (5 bases). Trimming stripped 6 bases from V and 4 bases from J, with 16 bases between. Germline CDR1 MDHEN, CDR2 SYDVKM. This CDR3 has 15 amino acids. The CDR3 sequence: CASSLHAGSGNTIYF. CDR3 nucleotides: TGTGCCAGCAGCCTACACGCAGGGTCCGGAAACACCATATATTTT.

The chain carries TRBV20-1 and TRBJ2-1; 10 bases fit TRBD1. CDR3 size: 10 residues. CDR1 DFQATT and CDR2 SNEGSKA come from the germline V gene (reference sequence). The CDR3, as DNA: TGCAGGTTTGGACAGGGGGTAGGATTCTTC. Protein sequence: CRFGQGVGFF.

This clone was recorded only once. The V gene is TRBV30, the J gene TRBJ1-2; TRBD1 matches 9 bases. Trimming removed 2 bases from V and 8 bases from J; junction bases left unmatched: 6. Germline-derived CDR1 and CDR2 are GTSNPN and SVGIG (reference sequence). The CDR3 loop spans 13 amino acids. The CDR3 loop reads CAWSTGQGRGYTF. CDR3 nucleotide sequence: TGTGCCTGGAGTACGGGACAGGGACGCGGCTACACCTTC.

This clone came up once. The rearrangement links TRBV19 to TRBJ1-1; 12 bases are a match to TRBD1. The CDR3 is made up of 18 amino acids. The germline V gene encodes CDR1 LNHDA and CDR2 SQIVND (reference sequence). V trimming: 5 bases; J trimming: 3 bases; junction bases outside the gene matches: 13. Here the CDR3 DNA reads TGTGCCAGTAGTCCAGGAGGCCGGGACAGGGGGCGCGACACTGAAGCTTTCTTT. Translated: CASSPGGRDRGRDTEAFF.